The present TCR beta chain was sequenced within a study of regulatory T cells in long-lasting Graves disease. Regarding the study as a whole: Lower TCR diversity characterized persistent Graves' patients relative to newly diagnosed patients. Patients with persistent disease shared some 3,000 public clonotypes, outpacing the approximately 920 shared by new patients.

The time point: newly diagnosed GD, antithyroid drugs for less than 3 months. The authors made the TCR library using RNA they extracted from PBMCs. Assembly of TCR beta libraries relied on iRepertoire HTBI primers together with Arm-PCR of CDR3 regions. TCRdb redid the calling of the multiplex PCR reads with MiXCR, one entry per CDR3 protein. Of over 400,000 distinct CDR3 sequences in the sample, 14% were seen once. This clonotype was counted at least ten times. Its cognate antigen is unknown. These sequences were also reported in another study, on T cells in Graves' hyperthyroidism and ophthalmopathy. This second study notes: Blood also contained most expanded thyroid clonotypes above 0.001.

This TCR was recovered from a woman in her forties or fifties with Graves disease. Specimen: peripheral blood mononuclear cells (PBMCs), collected at new diagnosis, from a patient treated with antithyroid drugs.

The CDR3 nucleotides read TGTGCCAGCAGTTTATTGGTACGCGGGTGGGGACTAAATGAGCAGTTCTTC. Its translation is CASSLLVRGWGLNEQFF. The chain joins TRBV28 to TRBJ2-1, with 7 bases aligning to TRBD2. The V gene's germline CDR1 is MDHEN and CDR2 SYDVKM. The CDR3 is 17 amino acids. The V and J ends lost 1 base and 7 bases, in that order; junction bases with no gene match: 13.